This T cell receptor beta chain was identified during a study of shared clonotypes between healthy human individuals. Study as a whole: Donors had three CD4 naive, three CD4 memory, two CD8 naive and one CD8 memory plate apiece.

Worth noting for this clone: The antigen is undetermined.

Whole-study findings and limits: Sharing of clonotypes among donors was expected to vary with sequencing depth. Researchers sampled only blood; tissue repertoires likely differ.

Deep was the level used in running the assay. Sequencing was performed with immunoSEQ multiplex PCR; in TCRdb, only in-frame clones are kept and a portion is missing. The table shows a few million clones, with over 85% occurring only once. V lost 8 bases to trimming and J lost 11 bases; unmatched junction nucleotides: 9. The CDR3 extends over 12 amino acids. Per the germline V gene, CDR1 is SNHLY and CDR2 is FYNNEI. This sequence originates from a man younger than 35 in good health. V usage is TRBV2 and J usage is TRBJ1-5; 7 positions agree with TRBD1. Sequenced: naive CD4+ T cells sorted from blood. The subset is: CD45RA+ positively selected. The CDR3 here is CASGSSGGTQHF. Written as DNA, the CDR3 is TGTGCCAGCGGATCTTCAGGGGGAACCCAGCATTTT.